This TCR beta chain was retrieved from a study of CD8+ T cells in alopecia areata. Findings of the study overall: More clonal than normal scalp was lesional scalp, particularly alopecia totalis/universalis.

It was cDNA, reverse transcribed from extracted RNA, that served as the sequencing template. Generated by immunoSEQ multiplex PCR, the TCRdb table keeps only in-frame clones and is missing some. Counted here are over 150,000 clones, 56% occurring once; the ten biggest clones make up roughly 5%. Details on this clone: Its antigen is not identified.

The V gene end was trimmed by 0 bases and the J gene end by 6 bases; junction bases not matched to a gene: 7. The CDR3 runs to 15 residues. CDR1 SGHRS and CDR2 YFSETQ come from the germline V gene. Sequenced material: CD8+ T cells sorted from blood. The sequence was obtained from a human donor in good health. The rearrangement uses TRBV5-1 and TRBJ1-2; TRBD1 matches at 8 bases. The CDR3 loop is CASSLDDPTGDGYTF. CDR3 bases: TGCGCCAGCAGCTTGGACGACCCGACAGGGGATGGCTACACCTTC.